The 9 T cell receptor beta chains below were found in one sample sequenced in a study of T cells in Graves' hyperthyroidism and ophthalmopathy. Authors of the study amplified TCR beta CDR3 regions from RNA transcripts. RT-PCR in the first round (using the HTBI primer set) targeted the TCR CDR3. TCRdb itself ran the multiplex PCR reads through MiXCR, one entry per CDR3 protein. The sample has 650,000 to 800,000 distinct CDR3 sequences; 45% are singletons. Sequenced sample: peripheral blood or thyroid tissue (not recorded which). Receptor source: an adult man with Graves' disease, either hyperthyroidism or ophthalmopathy (not recorded which).

The rearrangement links TRBV2 to TRBJ2-2; D perhaps matches TRBD1 (6 bases). Germline CDR1 SNHLY, CDR2 FYNNEI. The CDR3 has 14 amino acids. With 7 bases removed from V and 6 bases from J, the gap between germline ends came to 15 bases. CDR3 amino acids: CASMIGQSPGELFF. DNA of the CDR3: TGTGCCAGCATGATTGGACAGTCCCCCGGGGAGCTGTTTTTT.

The CDR3 region has the DNA TGTGCCAGCAGCTCAGGGGACCGGGACGAGCAGTACTTC. The encoded protein is CASSSGDRDEQYF. The chain recombines TRBV7-6 with TRBJ2-7, with a possible D match to TRBD1 (6 bases). The CDR3 extends over 13 amino acids. Trimming cost V 4 bases and J 5 bases, with 12 bases left between them. Germline-derived CDR1 and CDR2 are SGHVS and FNYEAQ.

In DNA, the CDR3 is TGTGCCAGCATCCGAAGGCCGGGGGAGGTGAGCAATCAGCCCCAGCATTTT. It yields the protein CASIRRPGEVSNQPQHF. The chain couples TRBV7-9 to TRBJ1-5; tentative D call: TRBD1 (5 bases). Trimming pared 7 bases from V and 1 base from J, leaving 20 bases between. Germline CDR1 reads SEHNR; CDR2 reads FQNEAQ (reference sequence). This CDR3 has 17 amino acids.

This clonotype has a handful of counts. This chain uses TRBV10-3 with TRBJ1-1; no clear D gene. Germline V gene sequence: CDR1 ENHRY, CDR2 SYGVKD. This CDR3 has 13 residues. Trimming cost V 10 bases and J 1 base, with 13 bases left between them. Here the CDR3 reads CASKSGRNTEAFF. The CDR3 nucleotides read TGTGCCAGCAAAAGTGGGAGGAACACTGAAGCTTTCTTT.

The chain links TRBV4-1 to TRBJ1-5; D not resolved. CDR1 and CDR2 (germline): MGHRA, YSYEKL. The CDR3 is made up of 14 amino acids. V lost 0 bases, J lost 2 bases, and 5 bases lay in between. In nucleotides, the CDR3 is TGCGCCAGCAGCCAAGATATCGGCAATCAGCCCCAGCATTTT. Translating it yields CASSQDIGNQPQHF.

To note about this clonotype: At one of its ends the junction is not consistent with the germline gene, which may arise from a read error. The chain is built from TRBV10-2 and TRBJ1-6; maybe TRBD1 (5 bases). CDR3 length: 14 residues. CDR1 and CDR2 (germline): WSHSY, SAAADI. CDR3 nucleotides: TGTGCCAGCAGTTTATCGACAGCGAATTCACCCCTCCACTTT. Its translation is CASSLSTANSPLHF.

This clonotype was counted a few times. The V and J genes are TRBV24-1 and TRBJ1-2; D remains unclear. Germline V lookup: CDR1 KGHDR, CDR2 SFDVKD. The V gene lost 1 base and the J gene lost 5 bases, with 10 bases spanning the gap. The CDR3 consists of 14 residues. This CDR3 reads CATSDLRRDYGYTF. CDR3 nucleotides: TGTGCCACCAGTGATTTACGGAGAGATTATGGCTACACCTTC.

This clonotype was found once. This rearrangement joins TRBV2 to TRBJ1-2, with D maybe TRBD1 (6 bases). This CDR3 has 15 residues. Germline lookup yields CDR1 SNHLY and CDR2 FYNNEI. V shed 5 bases and J shed 4 bases, with 17 bases lying between them. The CDR3 bases are TGTGCCAGCAGTTTAACCCTTACAGGGAGCTATGGCTACACCTTC. It is translated as CASSLTLTGSYGYTF.

The chain has TRBV7-2 and TRBJ1-5; tentatively, D is TRBD1 (5 bases). The V end was cut by 2 bases, the J end by 5 bases, with 13 bases between. The germline gives CDR1 SGHTA, CDR2 FQGNSA. The CDR3 contains 15 residues. CDR3: CASSLSGGPDQPQHF. In DNA form, the CDR3 reads TGTGCCAGCAGCTTATCGGGGGGACCTGATCAGCCCCAGCATTTT.